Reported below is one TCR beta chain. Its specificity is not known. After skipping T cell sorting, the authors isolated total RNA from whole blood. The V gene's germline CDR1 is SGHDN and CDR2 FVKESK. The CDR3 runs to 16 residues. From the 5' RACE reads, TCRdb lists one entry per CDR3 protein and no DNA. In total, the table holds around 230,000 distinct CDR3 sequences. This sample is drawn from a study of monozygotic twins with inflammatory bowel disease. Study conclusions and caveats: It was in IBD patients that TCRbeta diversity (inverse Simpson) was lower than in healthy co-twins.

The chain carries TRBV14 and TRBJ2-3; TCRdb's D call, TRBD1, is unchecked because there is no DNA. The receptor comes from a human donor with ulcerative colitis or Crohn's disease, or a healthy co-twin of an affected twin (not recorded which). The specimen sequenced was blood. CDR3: CASSQNTGGGTDTQYF.